This TCR beta chain derives from a study of OX40 agonist ivuxolimab in advanced cancers. Study-wide context: Patients enrolled in dose escalation were diagnosed with hepatocellular carcinoma, melanoma, renal cell or head and neck cancer.

The germline gives CDR1 MGHRA, CDR2 YSYEKL. The CDR3 length is 15 residues. Trimming stripped 0 bases from V and 6 bases from J, with 9 bases between. This clone was found a few times. Data came from immunoSEQ multiplex PCR; TCRdb stores just in-frame clones and leaves some out. The data hold 20,000 to 25,000 clones, with 70% to 90% observed a single time. Prior autoimmune disease or systemic immunosuppression barred patients. The specimen comprised CD4+ or CD8+ T cells sorted from blood, sampled in a trial of the OX40 agonist ivuxolimab. The clonotype originates from an adult with an advanced solid tumor such as melanoma, head and neck, liver or kidney cancer. The gene calls are TRBV4-1 and TRBJ1-6; tentative D call: TRBD1 (5 bases). The CDR3 region has the DNA TGCGCCAGCAGCCAAGAAGGGGCAGCTAATTCACCCCTCCACTTT. It specifies CASSQEGAANSPLHF.